The source of this T cell receptor beta chain is a study of post-analysis software for immune sequencing data. Study information: Relapsing-remitting, secondary progressive and progressive-relapsing multiple sclerosis were all included among the disease courses. General study findings and limits: In patients, TRBV5-6, TRBV5-1 and TRBV20-1 belonged to roughly 5 TRBV segments found more frequently than in controls. The study found significantly lower normalized Chao1 diversity in multiple sclerosis patients than in controls. Batch-mates among the samples co-clustered strongly by F measure.

With 5 bases clipped from V and 2 bases from J, the junction kept 9 bases outside the gene matches. This CDR3 has 16 amino acids. On this clonotype itself: Its matching antigen is unknown.

Libraries were made from TCR beta cDNA, and they carried unique molecular identifiers. T cells numbering roughly 1 to 10 million gave rise to 450,000 to 550,000 cDNA molecules. TCRdb used MiXCR to reprocess the PCR reads, holding one entry per CDR3 protein. Of some 450,000 distinct CDR3 sequences in the sample, under 55% were seen once. The clonotype comes from a girl aged 10 to 17 with multiple sclerosis. The rearrangement joins TRBV12-3 or TRBV12-4 to TRBJ2-3; 8 positions match TRBD1. Sequencing was carried out using blood. The CDR3 spells CASSPIRGRATDTQYF. In DNA form, the CDR3 reads TGTGCCAGCAGTCCTATCAGGGGGCGGGCCACAGATACGCAGTATTTT.